This TCR beta chain is drawn from a study of identical twins. Study results and limitations: Cross-sectional statistical analysis, not tracking of the same donors, underpinned the conclusions. Out-of-frame alpha sequences shared by twins were enriched for low generation probability.

A template switching step contributed a universal primer site, while unique molecular identifiers were present in the cDNA. MiXCR, run by TCRdb on the 5' RACE reads, gives a single entry per CDR3 protein. The table records hundreds of thousands of distinct CDR3 sequences, roughly 20% of them present only once. The V gene end was trimmed by 5 bases and the J gene end by 6 bases; junction bases not matched to a gene: 6. The CDR3 length is 13 residues. Points on this clonotype: Its antigen is still unknown.

The sample was also reused in another study, on T cells expressing NK-cell markers. That work contributes: Sorted T-cell subsets CD3+CD56+NKG2C+, CD3+CD56+NKG2C- and CD3+CD56-NKG2C+ were TCR beta-sequenced.

Sequencing was carried out using PBMCs. The chain carries TRBV12-3 or TRBV12-4 and TRBJ1-1; 7 nucleotides line up with TRBD1. The TCR originated in a woman aged 18-35 years in good health. The CDR3 protein is CASSGQVAAEAFF. The CDR3 DNA reads as TGTGCCAGCAGTGGACAGGTCGCTGCTGAAGCTTTCTTT.